The subject of this entry is one TCR beta chain. The antigen remains undetermined. The V end was cut by 3 bases, the J end by 3 bases, with 15 bases between. From germline, CDR1 is LNHNV and CDR2 YYDKDF (reference sequence). The CDR3 contains 15 residues. Method: immunoSEQ multiplex PCR; TCRdb's copy keeps in-frame clones and lacks some. The top ten hold around 18% of the sample, which has roughly 50,000 clones, around 80% seen once. Regarding time point: baseline, week 1 (first vaccination visit). Treatment denoted: pre-vaccination baseline after standard-of-care therapy. This record belongs to a study of a mutant IDH1 vaccine in newly diagnosed glioma. Background on the study: Mean patient age was approximately 40 years; around 62% were male and around 40% female.

Study findings and constraints: Seemingly, top peripheral T cell clonotype changes bore no relation to pseudoprogression.

The TCR was taken from a man younger than 35 with glioma. The chain combines TRBV15 with TRBJ2-7; D may be TRBD2 (5 bases). Sample: PBMCs, taken from a glioma patient treated with radiotherapy, temozolomide or both. The CDR3 nucleotides are TGTGCCACCAGCAGGGCTTCCGAGGCGGGCTACGAGCAGTACTTC. Translation gives CATSRASEAGYEQYF.